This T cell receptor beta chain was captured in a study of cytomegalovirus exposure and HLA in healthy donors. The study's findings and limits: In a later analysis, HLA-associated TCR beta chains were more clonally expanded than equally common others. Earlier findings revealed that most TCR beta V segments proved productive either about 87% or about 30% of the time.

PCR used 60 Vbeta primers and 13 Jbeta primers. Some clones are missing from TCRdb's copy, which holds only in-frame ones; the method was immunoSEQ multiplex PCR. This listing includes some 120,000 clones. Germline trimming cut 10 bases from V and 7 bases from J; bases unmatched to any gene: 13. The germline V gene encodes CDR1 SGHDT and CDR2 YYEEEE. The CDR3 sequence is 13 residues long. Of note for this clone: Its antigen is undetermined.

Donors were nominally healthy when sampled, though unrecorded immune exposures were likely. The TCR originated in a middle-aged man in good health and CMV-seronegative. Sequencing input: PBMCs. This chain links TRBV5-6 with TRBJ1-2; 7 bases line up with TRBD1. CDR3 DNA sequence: TGTGCCCACCCCCCGACAGGGAAGGGTGGCTACACCTTC. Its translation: CAHPPTGKGGYTF.